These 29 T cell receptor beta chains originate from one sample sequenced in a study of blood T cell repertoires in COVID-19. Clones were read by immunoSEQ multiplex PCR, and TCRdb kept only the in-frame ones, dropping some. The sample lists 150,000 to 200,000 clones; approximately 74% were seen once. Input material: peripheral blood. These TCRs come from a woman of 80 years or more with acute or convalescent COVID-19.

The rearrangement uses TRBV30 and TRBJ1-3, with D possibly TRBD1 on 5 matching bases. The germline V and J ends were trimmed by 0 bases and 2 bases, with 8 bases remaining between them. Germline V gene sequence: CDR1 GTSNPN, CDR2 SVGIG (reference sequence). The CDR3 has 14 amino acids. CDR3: CAWSVGGTGNTIYF. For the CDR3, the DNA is TGTGCCTGGAGTGTCGGGGGGACTGGAAACACCATATATTTT.

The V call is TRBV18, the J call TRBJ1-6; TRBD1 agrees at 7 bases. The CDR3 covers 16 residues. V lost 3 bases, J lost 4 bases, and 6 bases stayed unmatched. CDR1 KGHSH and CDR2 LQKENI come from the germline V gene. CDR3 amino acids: CASSPTPGQYNSPLHF. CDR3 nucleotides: TGTGCCAGCTCACCGACACCGGGACAGTATAATTCACCCCTCCACTTT.

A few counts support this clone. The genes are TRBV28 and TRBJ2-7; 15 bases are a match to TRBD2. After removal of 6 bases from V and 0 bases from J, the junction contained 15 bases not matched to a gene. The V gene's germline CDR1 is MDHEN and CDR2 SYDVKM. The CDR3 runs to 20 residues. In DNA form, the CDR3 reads TGTGCCAGCAGCCCCTTTAGGACTAGCGGGAGGGCCAATACCTCCTACGAGCAGTACTTC. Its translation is CASSPFRTSGRANTSYEQYF.

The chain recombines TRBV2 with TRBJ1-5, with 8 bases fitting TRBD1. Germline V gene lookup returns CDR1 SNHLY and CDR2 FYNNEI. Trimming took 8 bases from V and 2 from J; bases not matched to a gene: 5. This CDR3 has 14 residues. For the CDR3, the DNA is TGTGCCAGCGGACAGGGTTTGGGCAATCAGCCCCAGCATTTT. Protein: CASGQGLGNQPQHF.

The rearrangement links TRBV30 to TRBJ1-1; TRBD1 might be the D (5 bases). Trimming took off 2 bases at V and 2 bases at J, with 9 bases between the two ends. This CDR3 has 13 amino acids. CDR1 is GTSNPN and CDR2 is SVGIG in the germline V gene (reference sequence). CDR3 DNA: TGTGCCTGGAGTTATCAGGGCAACACTGAAGCTTTCTTT. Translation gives CAWSYQGNTEAFF. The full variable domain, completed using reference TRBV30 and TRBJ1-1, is SQTIHQWPATLVQPVGSPLSLECTVEGTSNPNLYWYRQAAGRGLQLLFYSVGIGQISSEVPQNLSASRPQDRQFILSSKKLLLSDSGFYLCAWSYQGNTEAFFGQGTRLTVV.

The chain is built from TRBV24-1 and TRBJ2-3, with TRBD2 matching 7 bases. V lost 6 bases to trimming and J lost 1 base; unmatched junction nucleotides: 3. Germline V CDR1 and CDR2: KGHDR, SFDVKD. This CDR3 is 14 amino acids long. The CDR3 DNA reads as TGTGCCACCAGTTCTGCGGGAGGCACAGATACGCAGTATTTT. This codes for CATSSAGGTDTQYF.

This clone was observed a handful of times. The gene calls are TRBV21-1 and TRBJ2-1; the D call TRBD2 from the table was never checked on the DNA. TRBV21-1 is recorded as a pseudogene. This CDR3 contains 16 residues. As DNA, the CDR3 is TGTGCCACTCGGACTAGCGGGAGGCTTCCCTACAATGAGCAGTTCTTC. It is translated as CATRTSGRLPYNEQFF.

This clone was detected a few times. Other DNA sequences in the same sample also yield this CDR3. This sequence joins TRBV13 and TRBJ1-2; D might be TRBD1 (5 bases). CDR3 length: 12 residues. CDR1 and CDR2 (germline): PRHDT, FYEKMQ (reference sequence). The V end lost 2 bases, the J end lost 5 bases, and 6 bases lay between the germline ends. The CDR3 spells CASSLTGYGYTF. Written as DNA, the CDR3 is TGTGCCAGCAGCTTAACAGGATATGGCTACACCTTC.

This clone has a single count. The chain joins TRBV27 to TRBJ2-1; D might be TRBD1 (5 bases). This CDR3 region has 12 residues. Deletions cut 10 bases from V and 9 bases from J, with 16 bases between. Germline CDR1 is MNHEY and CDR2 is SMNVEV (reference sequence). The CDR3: CATGRVSVEQFF. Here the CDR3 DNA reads TGTGCCACCGGCAGGGTTAGTGTTGAGCAGTTCTTC.

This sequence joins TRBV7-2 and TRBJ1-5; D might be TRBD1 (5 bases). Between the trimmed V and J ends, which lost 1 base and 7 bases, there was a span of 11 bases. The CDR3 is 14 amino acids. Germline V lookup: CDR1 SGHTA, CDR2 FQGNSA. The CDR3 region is CASSLEVGRQPQHF. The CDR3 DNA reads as TGTGCCAGCAGCTTAGAAGTGGGGCGGCAGCCCCAGCATTTT.

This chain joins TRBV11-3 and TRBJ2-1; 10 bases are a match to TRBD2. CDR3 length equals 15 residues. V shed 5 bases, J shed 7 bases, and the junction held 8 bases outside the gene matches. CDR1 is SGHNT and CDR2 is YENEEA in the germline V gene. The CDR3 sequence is CASSNPLAGNNEQFF. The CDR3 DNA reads TGTGCCAGCAGCAATCCACTAGCGGGAAATAATGAGCAGTTCTTC.

The CDR3 reads CASSTTPQGNQPQHF. CDR3 bases: TGTGCCAGTAGTACCACGCCCCAGGGAAATCAGCCCCAGCATTTT. The gene calls are TRBV19 and TRBJ1-5; D is possibly TRBD1 (5 bases). V lost 4 bases, J lost 4 bases, and 14 bases lay in between. CDR1 LNHDA and CDR2 SQIVND come from the germline V gene (reference sequence). The CDR3 is 15 amino acids.

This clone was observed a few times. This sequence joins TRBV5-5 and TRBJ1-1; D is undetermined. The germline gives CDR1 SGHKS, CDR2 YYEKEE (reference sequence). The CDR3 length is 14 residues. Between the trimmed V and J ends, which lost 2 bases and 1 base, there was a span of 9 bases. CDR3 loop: CASSLSGSNTEAFF. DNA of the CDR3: TGTGCCAGCAGCTTAAGCGGATCGAACACTGAAGCTTTCTTT.

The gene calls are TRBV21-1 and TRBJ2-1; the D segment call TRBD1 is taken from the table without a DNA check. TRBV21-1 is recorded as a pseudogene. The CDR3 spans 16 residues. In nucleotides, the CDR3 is TGTGCCAGCAGCCGCTGGGGCACAGGGGTCTACAATGAGCAGTTCTTC. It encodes CASSRWGTGVYNEQFF.

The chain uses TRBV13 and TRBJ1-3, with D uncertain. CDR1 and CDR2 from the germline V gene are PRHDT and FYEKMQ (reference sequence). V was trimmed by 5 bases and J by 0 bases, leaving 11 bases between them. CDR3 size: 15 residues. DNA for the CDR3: TGTGCCAGCAGCACCCGACGGGACTCTGGAAACACCATATATTTT. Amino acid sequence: CASSTRRDSGNTIYF.

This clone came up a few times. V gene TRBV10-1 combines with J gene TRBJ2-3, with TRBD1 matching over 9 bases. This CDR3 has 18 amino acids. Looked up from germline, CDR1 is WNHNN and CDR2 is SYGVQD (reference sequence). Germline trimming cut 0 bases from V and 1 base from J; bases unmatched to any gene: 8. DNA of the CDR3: TGCGCCAGCAGTGAGTCGGGACAGGGAAGAACCCGCACAGATACGCAGTATTTT. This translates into CASSESGQGRTRTDTQYF.

The CDR3, as DNA: TGTGCCAGCAGCATTTCCGACGGGGTGAGGGAAGCTTTCTTT. It is translated as CASSISDGVREAFF. J is TRBJ1-1 and V is TRBV5-6; D unresolved. Deletions cut 4 bases from V and 8 bases from J, with 18 bases between. The CDR3 length is 14 residues. Germline V gene data show CDR1 as SGHDT and CDR2 as YYEEEE. The whole variable domain, filled in from reference TRBV5-6 and TRBJ1-1, reads DAGVTQSPTHLIKTRGQQVTLRCSPKSGHDTVSWYQQALGQGPQFIFQYYEEEERQRGNFPDRFSGHQFPNYSSELNVNALLLGDSALYLCASSISDGVREAFFGQGTRLTVV.

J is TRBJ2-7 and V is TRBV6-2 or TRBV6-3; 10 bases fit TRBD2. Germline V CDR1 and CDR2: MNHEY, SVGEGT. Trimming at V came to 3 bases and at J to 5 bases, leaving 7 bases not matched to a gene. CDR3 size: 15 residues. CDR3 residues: CASSYGLAGANEQYF. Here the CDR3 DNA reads TGTGCCAGCAGTTATGGGCTAGCGGGAGCAAACGAGCAGTACTTC.

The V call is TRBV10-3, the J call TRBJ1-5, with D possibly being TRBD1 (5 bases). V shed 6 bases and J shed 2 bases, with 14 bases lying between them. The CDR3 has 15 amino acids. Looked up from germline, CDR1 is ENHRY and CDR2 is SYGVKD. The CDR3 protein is CAISGQGRGNQPQHF. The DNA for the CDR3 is TGTGCCATCAGCGGCCAGGGTAGAGGCAATCAGCCCCAGCATTTT.

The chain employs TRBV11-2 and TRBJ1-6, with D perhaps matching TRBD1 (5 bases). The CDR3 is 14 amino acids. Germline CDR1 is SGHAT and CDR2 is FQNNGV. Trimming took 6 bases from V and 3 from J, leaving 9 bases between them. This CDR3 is CASSVQVYNSPLHF. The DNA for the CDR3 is TGTGCCAGCAGTGTACAGGTCTATAATTCACCCCTCCACTTT.

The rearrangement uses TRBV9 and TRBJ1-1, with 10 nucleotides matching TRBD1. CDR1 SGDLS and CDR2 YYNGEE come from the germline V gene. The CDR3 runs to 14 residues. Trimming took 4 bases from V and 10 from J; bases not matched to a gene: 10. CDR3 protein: CASSPGQGEASAFF. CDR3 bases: TGTGCCAGCAGCCCCGGACAGGGGGAGGCTTCAGCTTTCTTT.

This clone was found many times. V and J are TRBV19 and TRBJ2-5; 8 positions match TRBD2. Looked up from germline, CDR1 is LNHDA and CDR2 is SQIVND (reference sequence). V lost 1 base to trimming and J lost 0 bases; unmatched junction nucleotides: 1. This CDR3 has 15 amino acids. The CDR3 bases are TGTGCCAGTAGTATAGGCGGGGGGTACCAAGAGACCCAGTACTTC. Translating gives CASSIGGGYQETQYF.

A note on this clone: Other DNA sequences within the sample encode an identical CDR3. CDR3 protein: CSVDRGRETQYF. The CDR3 DNA is TGCAGCGTTGACAGGGGGCGGGAGACCCAGTACTTC. This chain links TRBV29-1 with TRBJ2-5; 8 positions match TRBD1. The CDR3 sequence is 12 residues long. The J segment lost 5 bases and the V segment lost 3 bases, leaving 2 bases of the junction unmatched. CDR1 is SQVTM and CDR2 is ANQGSEA in the germline V gene.

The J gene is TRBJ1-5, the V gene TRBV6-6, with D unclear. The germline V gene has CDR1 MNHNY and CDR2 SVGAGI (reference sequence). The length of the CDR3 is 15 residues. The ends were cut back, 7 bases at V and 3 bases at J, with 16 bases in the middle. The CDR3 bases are TGTGCCAGCAACCCCCGTGCGGGCCTCAATCAGCCCCAGCATTTT. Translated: CASNPRAGLNQPQHF.

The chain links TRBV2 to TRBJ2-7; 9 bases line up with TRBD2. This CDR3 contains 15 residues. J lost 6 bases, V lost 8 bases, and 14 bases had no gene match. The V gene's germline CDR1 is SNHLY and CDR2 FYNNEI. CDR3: CASSSGASGKGEQYF. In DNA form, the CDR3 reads TGTGCCAGCTCATCGGGGGCTAGCGGGAAGGGCGAGCAGTACTTC.

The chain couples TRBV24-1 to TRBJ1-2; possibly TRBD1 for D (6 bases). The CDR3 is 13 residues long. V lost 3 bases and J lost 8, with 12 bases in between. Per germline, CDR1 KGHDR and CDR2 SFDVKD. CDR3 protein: CATSDQAGDGYTF. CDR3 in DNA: TGTGCCACCAGTGATCAAGCAGGGGACGGCTACACCTTC.

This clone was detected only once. CDR3 coding DNA: TGTGCCAGCAGTAAAAGCGGGCCGCACACAGATACGCAGTATTTT. Encoded protein: CASSKSGPHTDTQYF. This chain joins TRBV6-1 and TRBJ2-3, with a weak D call TRBD2 (6 bases). Germline V gene lookup returns CDR1 MNHNS and CDR2 SASEGT. The CDR3 sequence is 15 residues long. V lost 5 bases and J lost 2, with 14 bases in between.

The CDR3 region is CASSPSMGGVYEQYF. CDR3 DNA sequence: TGTGCCAGCAGCCCGAGTATGGGAGGCGTCTACGAGCAGTACTTC. The chain has TRBV27 and TRBJ2-7, with D tentatively TRBD2 (6 bases). Germline V gene lookup returns CDR1 MNHEY and CDR2 SMNVEV (reference sequence). The CDR3 runs to 15 residues. V gave up 6 bases and J gave up 3 bases, with 18 bases separating them.

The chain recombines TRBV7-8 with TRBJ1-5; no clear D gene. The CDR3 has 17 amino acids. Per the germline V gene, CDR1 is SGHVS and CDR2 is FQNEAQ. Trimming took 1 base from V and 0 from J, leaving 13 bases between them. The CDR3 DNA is TGTGCCAGCAGCTTAGTGGCCGGGTTTTATAGCAATCAGCCCCAGCATTTT. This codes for CASSLVAGFYSNQPQHF.